The 13 T cell receptor beta chains given below trace back to one sample, sequenced in a study of shared clonotypes between healthy human individuals (dated by TCRdb to the early 2020s). The protocol used for the library was the immunoSEQ multiplex PCR assay. The table was pulled from immuneACCESS by TCRdb, which kept in-frame rearrangements only. Such tables lose some clones; where checked, under half of the loss comes from unresolved V genes, and the rest has no known cause. The sample contains about 490,000 clones, 76% of them found a single time. The ten largest make up approximately 12% of the sample. Sequences were obtained from PBMCs. All receptors derive from a woman aged 40 to 50 in good health. Some clones in this sample may be carry-over from other donors' samples.

The chain is built from TRBV5-6 and TRBJ1-5, with 7 nucleotides matching TRBD1. Germline V gene data show CDR1 as SGHDT and CDR2 as YYEEEE. V shed 1 base, J shed 6 bases, and the junction held 4 bases outside the gene matches. CDR3 length equals 14 residues. For the CDR3, the DNA is TGTGCCAGCAGCTTGCAGGGGGGGCCTCAGCCCCAGCATTTT. Protein: CASSLQGGPQPQHF.

The chain employs TRBV5-6 and TRBJ2-7; D is perhaps TRBD1 or TRBD2 (5 bases each). The CDR3 has 14 amino acids. V was cut by 3 bases and J by 2 bases, with 12 bases left in between. Germline CDR1 is SGHDT and CDR2 is YYEEEE. In DNA form, the CDR3 reads TGTGCCAGCAGCTGGGCCGGGACCCCCTACGAGCAGTACTTC. Translating gives CASSWAGTPYEQYF.

The V gene is TRBV2, the J gene TRBJ1-5, with D perhaps matching TRBD1 (6 bases). The CDR3 has 12 residues. CDR1 is SNHLY and CDR2 is FYNNEI in the germline V gene. The ends were cut back, 5 bases at V and 13 bases at J, with 15 bases in the middle. The CDR3 loop is CASSQLGAFQHF. CDR3 DNA sequence: TGTGCCAGCAGTCAATTGGGGGCCTTTCAGCATTTT.

The CDR3 spells CASSALAGFHEQFF. As DNA, the CDR3 is TGTGCCAGCAGTGCGCTAGCGGGATTCCATGAGCAGTTCTTC. The chain uses TRBV2 and TRBJ2-1; 9 nucleotides line up with TRBD2. V was clipped by 4 bases and J by 8 bases; unmatched bases: 6. Germline V CDR1 and CDR2: SNHLY, FYNNEI. The CDR3 sequence is 14 residues long. The full variable domain, with the rest looked up from reference TRBV2 and TRBJ2-1, is EPEVTQTPSHQVTQMGQEVILRCVPISNHLYFYWYRQILGQKVEFLVSFYNNEISEKSEIFDDQFSVERPDGSNFTLKIRSTKLEDSAMYFCASSALAGFHEQFFGPGTRLTVL.

The rearrangement uses TRBV27 and TRBJ2-5; D is unresolved. This CDR3 contains 14 residues. Germline V gene data show CDR1 as MNHEY and CDR2 as SMNVEV (reference sequence). V lost 6 bases to trimming and J lost 1 base, with 12 bases between them. The CDR3 reads CASRPGFGQETQYF. In nucleotides, the CDR3 is TGTGCCAGCAGACCGGGTTTTGGCCAAGAGACCCAGTACTTC.

Comments on this clone: The sample carries other DNA sequences with the same CDR3. The chain carries TRBV15 and TRBJ2-5; 10 bases line up with TRBD1. CDR3 length equals 16 residues. Germline loops: CDR1 LNHNV, CDR2 YYDKDF (reference sequence). V gave up 6 bases and J gave up 1 base; unmatched junction bases: 8. The CDR3 loop is CATSPGTGDFQETQYF. CDR3 DNA: TGTGCCACCAGTCCCGGGACAGGGGATTTCCAAGAGACCCAGTACTTC. The variable domain in full, completed from reference TRBV15 and TRBJ2-5, reads DAMVIQNPRYQVTQFGKPVTLSCSQTLNHNVMYWYQQKSSQAPKLLFHYYDKDFNNEADTPDNFQSRRPNTSFCFLDIRSPGLGDTAMYLCATSPGTGDFQETQYFGPGTRLLVL.

The chain employs TRBV10-3 and TRBJ2-5; no firm D call. V lost 6 bases to trimming and J lost 0 bases, with 14 bases between them. The CDR3 runs 15 residues. The germline V gene encodes CDR1 ENHRY and CDR2 SYGVKD. The CDR3 bases are TGTGCCATCAGCCCTAGACCCCTGTACCAAGAGACCCAGTACTTC. Protein: CAISPRPLYQETQYF.

The chain joins TRBV14 to TRBJ2-7; 14 bases agree with TRBD2. Losses at the gene ends were 3 bases for V and 5 bases for J; bases not matched to a gene: 6. Germline V gene sequence: CDR1 SGHDN, CDR2 FVKESK. The CDR3 runs to 16 residues. The CDR3 loop reads CASSQMGLAGVHEQYF. The CDR3 coding sequence is TGTGCCAGCAGCCAGATGGGACTAGCGGGAGTCCACGAGCAGTACTTC.

This rearrangement joins TRBV5-1 to TRBJ1-1, with D maybe TRBD1 (5 bases). This CDR3 contains 15 residues. Germline CDR1 is SGHRS and CDR2 is YFSETQ. V shed 3 bases and J shed 0 bases, with 12 bases lying between them. CDR3 DNA sequence: TGCGCCAGCAGCTCCCTGACAGCCATGAACACTGAAGCTTTCTTT. Its translation is CASSSLTAMNTEAFF.

For this clone: A read error may explain this, as a much larger clone is one base away. The chain is built from TRBV30 and TRBJ1-1, with a weak D call TRBD1 (5 bases). Per germline, CDR1 GTSNPN and CDR2 SVGIG (reference sequence). The CDR3 covers 13 residues. The CDR3 here is CAWSPRGSTEALF. The CDR3 nucleotides read TGTGCCTGGAGTCCCCGGGGGAGCACTGAAGCTCTCTTT.

Regarding this clone: The germline gene is not matched at one end of the junction; a read error may be the cause. The gene calls are TRBV9 and TRBJ1-1; no reliable D call. Germline CDR1 and CDR2: SGDLS and YYNGEE. The CDR3 sequence is 14 residues long. In DNA form, the CDR3 reads TGTGCCAGCAGCGGAGGTCCGGCAGCCGATGAAGCTCTCTTT. Amino acids: CASSGGPAADEALF. Looking up the rest from reference TRBV9 and TRBJ1-1 gives the full variable domain: DSGVTQTPKHLITATGQRVTLRCSPRSGDLSVYWYQQSLDQGLQFLIQYYNGEERAKGNILERFSAQQFPDLHSELNLSSLELGDSALYFCASSGGPAADEALFGQGTRLTVV.

This rearrangement joins TRBV7-2 to TRBJ2-7; no clear D gene. CDR1 is SGHTA and CDR2 is FQGNSA in the germline V gene. V was pared by 1 base and J by 7 bases, with 11 bases between. The CDR3 sequence is 13 residues long. CDR3 bases: TGTGCCAGCAGCTTAGTCCCCGAAAGTGAGCAGTACTTC. Amino acids: CASSLVPESEQYF.

V and J are TRBV28 and TRBJ1-5; 7 bases align to TRBD1. The germline CDR1 and CDR2 sequences are MDHEN and SYDVKM. The V segment lost 1 base and the J segment 7 bases; nucleotides outside the gene matches: 7. The CDR3 has 15 amino acids. The chain's CDR3 is CASSLYDRVGQPQHF. The DNA of the CDR3 is TGTGCCAGCAGTTTATACGACAGGGTTGGGCAGCCCCAGCATTTT.